The TCR beta chain described here comes from a study of blood T cell repertoires in COVID-19. Study overall: The United States, Italy and Spain provided the acute and convalescent COVID-19 samples. In each case, the material was cDNA or gDNA derived from T cells, B-cell-depleted T cells, or PBMCs.

Under the authors' procedure: Nucleated cell number was recorded as an estimate derived from reference gene primer amplification. Produced via immunoSEQ multiplex PCR; TCRdb's table is partial and in-frame only. D and trimming come from the DNA, and the V and J calls and clone size come from that table. The data contain about 110,000 clones, 88% of them singletons. Sample: peripheral blood. The sequence came from a human donor in a cohort sampled during active COVID-19.

The CDR3 loop reads CASSLSFPGTGFDEQYF. The CDR3 DNA is TGTGCCAGCAGCTTATCGTTCCCCGGGACAGGGTTCGACGAGCAGTACTTC. The J gene is TRBJ2-7, the V gene TRBV7-8; 9 nucleotides line up with TRBD1. V lost 2 bases to trimming and J lost 5 bases; unmatched junction nucleotides: 13. This CDR3 region has 17 residues. CDR1 is SGHVS and CDR2 is FQNEAQ in the germline V gene.